This is a list of T cell receptor beta chains from one sample in a study of T-cell memory formation after mild COVID-19. From the 5' RACE reads, TCRdb called clonotypes with MiXCR, one entry per CDR3 protein. The repertoire includes fewer than 350,000 distinct CDR3 sequences, approximately 16% of them detected once, and 20% to 25% sits in the top ten. Specimen: PBMCs or a T cell subset sorted from them (not recorded which). The receptors stem from a man between 18 and 35 years old who had mild COVID-19 (a few samples of this study predate the infection). Cell type and time point are not known. CDR3s include the opening cysteine and the closing phenylalanine or tryptophan. Fields, in order: V gene, J gene, clone size, D gene, CDR3 DNA, CDR3 protein. D genes are given only for firm matches. Size is omitted from some rows. Given values are once, few, many or a class for expanded clones.

TRBV20-1,TRBJ1-5,few,NA,TGCAGTGCTGACCCCCTCCGGGGGCGTTTGGATCAGCCCCAGCATTTT,CSADPLRGRLDQPQHF
TRBV9,TRBJ2-1,NA,NA,TGTGCCAGCAGCCCAGGGGCCGCGCCAGAGCAGTTCTTC,CASSPGAAPEQFF
TRBV6-1,TRBJ2-5,NA,NA,TGTGCCAGCAGTGAACTTGGCTCGGGGACCCAGTACTTC,CASSELGSGTQYF
TRBV6-6,TRBJ1-2,few,NA,TGTGCCAGCAGTTACCGGGGGGGGGGCTTCGATGGCTACACCTTC,CASSYRGGGFDGYTF
TRBV12-3/TRBV12-4,TRBJ2-5,many,TRBD2,TGTGCCAGCAGTTTGATGAGCGGGGGCCAAGAGACCCAGTACTTC,CASSLMSGGQETQYF
TRBV2,TRBJ1-4,once,NA,TGTGCCAGCAGTCGAACGCAGGGGAACAGCGAAAAACTGTTTTTT,CASSRTQGNSEKLFF
TRBV3-1,TRBJ2-1,NA,TRBD2,TGTGCCAGCAACCCAACGGGACTAGCGGGAAATGAGCAGTTCTTC,CASNPTGLAGNEQFF
TRBV5-6,TRBJ2-2,many,NA,TGTGCCAGCAGCTTGGTACGGGGGAACACCGGGGAGCTGTTTTTT,CASSLVRGNTGELFF
TRBV6-5,TRBJ1-2,few,NA,TGTGCCAGCAGTCCCGGGGGGAGATATGGCTACACCTTC,CASSPGGRYGYTF
TRBV15,TRBJ2-5,few,TRBD1,TGTGCCACCAGCCGGCCAGGGGGCCTAGAGACCCAGTACTTC,CATSRPGGLETQYF
TRBV24-1,TRBJ2-1,few,NA,TGTGCCACGTCAGCGGGCTCCTACAATGAGCAGTTCTTC,CATSAGSYNEQFF
TRBV7-2,TRBJ1-5,NA,NA,TGTGCCAGCAGCCACGTAGGGGGTGATAGCAATCAGCCCCAGCATTTT,CASSHVGGDSNQPQHF
TRBV2,TRBJ1-4,NA,NA,TGTGCCAGCAGTGTCCCAGTGGGGGCCTGGAATGAAAAACTGTTTTTT,CASSVPVGAWNEKLFF
TRBV4-1,TRBJ2-2,few,NA,TGCGCCAGCAGCCGGATTACAGTCGGTCTTGGGACCGGGGAGCTGTTTTTT,CASSRITVGLGTGELFF
TRBV7-2,TRBJ1-1,NA,NA,TGTGCCAGCAGCTTAGCTGCCGGCTCCGGGTCTGAAGCTTTCTTT,CASSLAAGSGSEAFF
TRBV7-2,TRBJ2-1,many,NA,TGTGCCAGCAGCCCAGTTTCCAATCCTAGCTCTGAGCAGTTCTTC,CASSPVSNPSSEQFF
TRBV29-1,TRBJ1-1,NA,NA,TGCAGCGGCCTTCGTGGCACTGAAGCTTTCTTT,CSGLRGTEAFF
TRBV20-1,TRBJ1-1,few,NA,TGCAGTGCTAGCGCAGGGTCTCCCACTGAAGCTTTCTTT,CSASAGSPTEAFF